The 28 T cell receptor beta chains below come from one sample, sequenced in a study of read filtering for tumor transcriptome and immune sequencing. This library used 300 to 450 ng RNA and molecular barcoded adaptors spanning alpha/delta and beta/gamma chains. Each CDR3 protein gets one entry after TCRdb re-called the reads with MiXCR. Of under 35,000 distinct CDR3 sequences listed, less than 20% were seen once; the top ten hold 16%. Sequencing was carried out using a population of CD138-negative cells sorted from bone marrow. These receptor sequences come from a donor aged 40 or older with multiple myeloma.

At least ten counts were recorded for this clonotype. The chain has TRBV18 and TRBJ2-2, with D possibly being TRBD1 (6 bases). The CDR3 spans 12 residues. Trimming pared 5 bases from V and 7 bases from J, leaving 8 bases between. CDR1 is KGHSH, CDR2 LQKENI, per germline. CDR3 coding DNA: TGTGCCAGCTCAGAGGACAGCGGGGAGCTGTTTTTT. Encoded protein: CASSEDSGELFF.

This clonotype was seen ten or more times. The DNA of the CDR3 is TGTGCCAGCAGTGGTACTCAGGGGAACACTGAAGCTTTCTTT. Translation gives CASSGTQGNTEAFF. The J gene is TRBJ1-1, the V gene TRBV28; weak D call: TRBD1 (5 bases). The V end lost 5 bases, the J end lost 1 base, and 11 bases lay between the germline ends. This CDR3 is 14 amino acids long. The germline V gene has CDR1 MDHEN and CDR2 SYDVKM.

This clonotype was picked up many times. This chain uses TRBV24-1 with TRBJ2-3, with 7 bases that match TRBD1. The CDR3 extends over 15 amino acids. J gave up 4 bases and V 5 bases, and 8 bases lay outside the gene matches. Per germline, CDR1 KGHDR and CDR2 SFDVKD. This CDR3 is CATSGGTVSSDTQYF. The CDR3, as DNA: TGTGCCACCAGTGGGGGGACAGTTTCGTCAGATACGCAGTATTTT.

Concerning this clonotype: A much bigger clone sits one base away, suggesting this may be a read error. The V and J genes are TRBV28 and TRBJ2-4; D perhaps matches TRBD2 (6 bases). The V end was cut by 7 bases, the J end by 9 bases, with 16 bases between. The CDR3 has 13 amino acids. Per the germline V gene, CDR1 is MDHEN and CDR2 is SYDVKM. The CDR3 is CASNRRGIGIQYF. The CDR3 DNA reads TGTGCCAGCAATCGACGGGGGATTGGCATTCAGTACTTC.

This clonotype has more than one count but fewer than ten. An end of the junction differs from the germline gene, which may be a read error. The gene calls are TRBV6-1 and TRBJ2-3, with D perhaps matching TRBD2 (7 bases). The CDR3 covers 17 residues. The germline V gene has CDR1 MNHNS and CDR2 SASEGT. CDR3 sequence (DNA): TGTACCAGCAGTCCCGACCCAGGCGGGGGCGTAGCAGATACGCAGTATTTT. This encodes CTSSPDPGGGVADTQYF.

This clonotype appeared many times. The rearrangement uses TRBV11-2 and TRBJ2-3; tentative D call: TRBD2 (5 bases). The CDR3 runs 14 residues. V lost 1 base to trimming and J lost 5 bases, with 10 bases between them. Germline CDR1 is SGHAT and CDR2 is FQNNGV. Here the CDR3 reads CASSLANRGDTQYF. CDR3 DNA sequence: TGTGCCAGCAGCTTAGCGAATCGGGGAGATACGCAGTATTTT. The whole variable domain, remainder taken from reference TRBV11-2 and TRBJ2-3, is EAGVAQSPRYKIIEKRQSVAFWCNPISGHATLYWYQQILGQGPKLLIQFQNNGVVDDSQLPKDRFSAERLKGVDSTLKIQPAKLEDSAVYLCASSLANRGDTQYFGPGTRLTVL.

In this sample, this clonotype turned up many times. The rearrangement links TRBV6-1 to TRBJ2-2, with D possibly called TRBD1 or TRBD2 (6 bases each). Looked up from germline, CDR1 is MNHNS and CDR2 is SASEGT. V was cut by 7 bases and J by 13 bases, with 16 bases left in between. The CDR3 consists of 12 residues. In DNA form, the CDR3 reads TGTGCCAGCACCAGGGGTCAGCGGGTGCTGTTTTTT. This translates into CASTRGQRVLFF.

This clonotype was observed many times. This CDR3 is CASSSLSGTSTDTQYF. In nucleotides, the CDR3 is TGTGCCAGCAGTTCGCTTAGCGGAACTAGCACAGATACGCAGTATTTT. The chain couples TRBV6-6 to TRBJ2-3; tentative D call: TRBD2 (6 bases). The CDR3 is 16 residues long. V was trimmed by 4 bases and J by 0 bases, leaving 14 bases between them. The germline V gene encodes CDR1 MNHNY and CDR2 SVGAGI (reference sequence).

This clonotype has at least ten counts. CDR3 nucleotide sequence: TGTGCCAGCAGTACCCTCACAGATACGCAGTATTTT. It is translated as CASSTLTDTQYF. V gene TRBV27 combines with J gene TRBJ2-3; D is ambiguous. This CDR3 has 12 amino acids. V was clipped by 5 bases and J by 2 bases, with 5 bases between them. The germline CDR1 and CDR2 sequences are MNHEY and SMNVEV (reference sequence).

This clonotype came up many times. The chain is built from TRBV29-1 and TRBJ2-7; 8 nucleotides match TRBD1. V dropped 7 bases and J dropped 6; count of bases not matched to a gene: 5. The CDR3 is made up of 11 amino acids. Germline assignment: CDR1 SQVTM and CDR2 ANQGSEA. CDR3 bases: TGCAGCGCCCAGGGGGCTGGCGAGCAGTACTTC. Amino acids: CSAQGAGEQYF.

This clonotype counts as medium-sized. This sequence joins TRBV4-1 and TRBJ1-6; 9 bases are a match to TRBD1. CDR1 is MGHRA, CDR2 YSYEKL, per germline. Trimming at V came to 8 bases and at J to 7 bases, leaving 6 bases not matched to a gene. CDR3 length equals 14 residues. CDR3 amino acids: CASAGGQGNSPLHF. The CDR3 DNA reads as TGCGCCAGCGCCGGAGGACAGGGGAATTCACCCCTCCACTTT.

To note about this clonotype: A junction boundary mismatches the germline segment, possibly from a read error. This rearrangement joins TRBV9 to TRBJ2-1, with D perhaps TRBD2 (6 bases). There are 17 residues in the CDR3. CDR1 and CDR2 from the germline V gene are SGDLS and YYNGEE. CDR3 protein: CASSLGCIGRVRNEQFF. In DNA form, the CDR3 reads TGTGCCAGCAGTCTAGGGTGTATCGGGAGAGTCAGAAATGAACAGTTCTTC.

This clonotype has at least ten counts. This CDR3 reads CATSGRTEDQPQHF. Here the CDR3 DNA reads TGTGCCACCAGTGGCAGGACAGAGGATCAGCCCCAGCATTTT. J is TRBJ1-5 and V is TRBV24-1; D is perhaps TRBD1 (6 bases). CDR1 KGHDR and CDR2 SFDVKD come from the germline V gene. The CDR3 has 14 amino acids. V was trimmed by 5 bases and J by 5 bases, leaving 12 bases between them.

Notes on this clonotype: A much larger clonotype is one base distant, so this may be a read error. The chain recombines TRBV5-6 with TRBJ1-1; 7 bases match TRBD1. The CDR3 has 13 amino acids. Germline CDR1 is SGHDT and CDR2 is YYEEEE. CDR3 amino acids: CASSYDRVTGAFF. For the CDR3, the DNA is TGTGCCAGCAGCTATGACAGGGTTACTGGAGCTTTCTTT. The full variable domain, its missing parts supplied by reference TRBV5-6 and TRBJ1-1, is DAGVTQSPTHLIKTRGQQVTLRCSPKSGHDTVSWYQQALGQGPQFIFQYYEEEERQRGNFPDRFSGHQFPNYSSELNVNALLLGDSALYLCASSYDRVTGAFFGQGTRLTVV.

With respect to this clonotype: The conserved phenylalanine or tryptophan normally closing the CDR3 is absent here, so this likely arose from a read error. The CDR3 loop is CASSPDRDYEQYS. The CDR3 nucleotides read TGTGCCAGCAGTCCGGACAGGGACTACGAGCAGTACTCC. The chain is built from TRBV11-1 and TRBJ2-7; 8 positions agree with TRBD1. In germline, CDR1 is SGHAT, CDR2 FQDESV (reference sequence). The CDR3 runs to 13 residues. J lost 3 bases, V lost 6 bases, and 4 bases had no gene match.

This clonotype was seen many times. Sequence at one end of the junction differs from germline and may be a read error. J is TRBJ2-2 and V is TRBV5-1; 7 bases align to TRBD1. This CDR3 has 14 amino acids. Germline CDR1 SGHRS, CDR2 YFSETQ. The CDR3 DNA reads TGTGCCAGCAGCTTGGGACAGCTCACCGGGGAGCTGTTTTTT. Its translation: CASSLGQLTGELFF.

This clonotype was seen many times. The V and J genes are TRBV7-9 and TRBJ2-1; D gene ambiguous. Trimming shortened V by 1 base and J by 5 bases, and 9 bases separated the two germline ends. Germline CDR1 SEHNR, CDR2 FQNEAQ (reference sequence). CDR3 size: 14 residues. CDR3 protein: CASSLERRDNEQFF. For the CDR3, the DNA is TGTGCCAGCAGCTTAGAACGGAGAGACAATGAGCAGTTCTTC.

On this clonotype: A read error may be the cause here, since a much bigger clone is one base away. The chain uses TRBV18 and TRBJ2-5, with a possible D match to TRBD1 (6 bases). Trimming stripped 2 bases from V and 11 bases from J, with 18 bases between. CDR3 size: 14 residues. Germline lookup yields CDR1 KGHSH and CDR2 LQKENI. In DNA, the CDR3 is TGTGCCAGCTCACCAAGCGCCAGGGGCTTGGGTCAGTACTTC. As protein: CASSPSARGLGQYF.

This clonotype showed up many times. The chain uses TRBV6-5 and TRBJ2-5, with 8 bases fitting TRBD2. With 4 bases clipped from V and 5 bases from J, the junction kept 3 bases outside the gene matches. This CDR3 is built from 13 residues. The germline CDR1 and CDR2 sequences are MNHEY and SVGAGI. CDR3 sequence: CASSFGGGETQYF. CDR3 coding DNA: TGTGCCAGCAGTTTCGGCGGGGGGGAGACCCAGTACTTC.

This clonotype was picked up many times. V usage is TRBV7-9 and J usage is TRBJ2-7, with D perhaps TRBD2 (6 bases). Per the germline V gene, CDR1 is SEHNR and CDR2 is FQNEAQ (reference sequence). V was shortened by 0 bases and J by 6 bases, with 15 bases between the two germline ends. CDR3 size: 15 residues. CDR3 in amino acids: CASSLAASVVGEQYF. CDR3 coding DNA: TGTGCCAGCAGCTTAGCGGCTAGCGTGGTCGGCGAGCAGTACTTC.

This clonotype was detected ten times or more. This chain links TRBV5-1 with TRBJ1-1; D unresolved. Germline V gives CDR1 SGHRS, CDR2 YFSETQ. There are 15 residues in the CDR3. V lost 4 bases and J 3 bases, leaving 16 bases between the germline ends. The CDR3 nucleotides are TGCGCCAGCAGCCCAACGTCGGGGAGGGACACTGAAGCTTTCTTT. Its protein is CASSPTSGRDTEAFF.

In this sample, this clonotype turned up many times. The chain has TRBV7-6 and TRBJ2-5, with D possibly matching TRBD2 (6 bases). Per germline, CDR1 SGHVS and CDR2 FNYEAQ. Trimming removed 3 bases from V and 4 bases from J, with 9 bases in between. CDR3 length equals 13 residues. As DNA, the CDR3 is TGTGCCAGCAGCTTGAACGGGAGAGAGACCCAGTACTTC. Its translation is CASSLNGRETQYF.

This chain joins TRBV27 and TRBJ1-1, with D possibly TRBD1 on 6 matching bases. The CDR3 spans 14 residues. Germline CDR1 is MNHEY and CDR2 is SMNVEV (reference sequence). V dropped 8 bases and J dropped 6 bases, with 19 bases sitting between them. CDR3 nucleotide sequence: TGTGCCAGCGGCCCGAGACGGGGGCCCGCTGAAGCTTTCTTT. As protein: CASGPRRGPAEAFF.

Ten or more counts support this clonotype. The chain carries TRBV6-2 or TRBV6-3 and TRBJ2-1, with 15 nucleotides matching TRBD2. V lost 5 bases and J lost 7; bases outside the gene matches: 18. This CDR3 region has 20 residues. Germline-derived CDR1 and CDR2 are MNHEY and SVGEGT. The CDR3 nucleotides read TGTGCCAGCAGTCCCCTCGGGACTAGCGGGAGGACGAGAAACTTGAATGAGCAGTTCTTC. Residues: CASSPLGTSGRTRNLNEQFF.

There are many counts of this clonotype. The chain combines TRBV7-3 with TRBJ2-1; TRBD2 aligns across 9 bases. V lost 5 bases to trimming and J lost 1 base; unmatched junction nucleotides: 15. CDR1 and CDR2 (germline): SGHTA, FQGTGA. CDR3 length: 19 residues. The CDR3 protein is CASSPRFGSGGHSYNEQFF. CDR3 coding DNA: TGTGCCAGCAGCCCACGCTTTGGTAGCGGGGGCCATTCCTACAATGAGCAGTTCTTC.

V and J are TRBV10-3 and TRBJ1-3, with a tentative D call TRBD1 (5 bases). V lost 10 bases and J 1 base, leaving 17 bases between the germline ends. Germline V lookup: CDR1 ENHRY, CDR2 SYGVKD. CDR3 length: 15 amino acids. The CDR3 loop reads CANSGTRGSGNTIYF. CDR3 bases: TGTGCCAACTCCGGGACCCGGGGTTCTGGAAACACCATATATTTT.

CDR3 in amino acids: CATSDTTSGGPEGPKSYNEQFF. In DNA, the CDR3 is TGTGCCACCAGTGATACGACTAGCGGGGGGCCCGAGGGTCCCAAATCCTACAATGAGCAGTTCTTC. V and J are TRBV24-1 and TRBJ2-1; 13 bases align to TRBD2. The CDR3 covers 22 residues. CDR1 is KGHDR, CDR2 SFDVKD, per germline. Germline trimming cut 3 bases from V and 1 base from J; bases unmatched to any gene: 17.

The V call is TRBV11-2, the J call TRBJ2-7; D unclear. In germline, CDR1 is SGHAT, CDR2 FQNNGV. The CDR3 covers 13 residues. V shed 0 bases and J shed 3 bases, with 6 bases lying between them. CDR3 sequence: CASSLDVRYEQYF. As DNA, the CDR3 is TGTGCCAGCAGCTTAGATGTGCGCTACGAGCAGTACTTC.